This T cell receptor (beta chain) was identified in a study of blood T cell repertoires in COVID-19. Study-level information: PBMCs, B-cell-depleted T cells, or T cells provided the cDNA or gDNA that made up the material.

Original analysis: Counts of nucleated cells, estimated from reference gene primer amplification, were obtained. TCRdb's table, derived via immunoSEQ multiplex PCR, lists solely in-frame clones and lacks some. V and J calls and clone size are copied from that table; D and trimming were computed from the DNA. The sample contains approximately 220,000 clones, more than 70% of which appear only once. With 10 bases removed from V and 2 bases from J, the gap between germline ends came to 18 bases. Germline CDR1 MNHEY, CDR2 SVGAGI. The length of the CDR3 is 14 residues. The sample was peripheral blood. The chain links TRBV6-5 to TRBJ2-7; possibly TRBD1 for D (5 bases). This clonotype was obtained from a woman between 45 and 60 years old with acute or convalescent COVID-19. The CDR3 loop reads CATRSLGPPYEQYF. The CDR3 DNA follows: TGTGCCACCCGGTCATTGGGGCCCCCCTACGAGCAGTACTTC.